This TCR beta chain was identified in a study of blood T cell repertoires in COVID-19. Trimming removed 3 bases at V and 4 bases at J, with 13 bases between. Germline CDR1 and CDR2: MNHNS and SASEGT. The CDR3 extends over 15 amino acids. Original processing methods: Researchers report that nucleated cell counts were estimated from reference gene primer amplification. The protocol was immunoSEQ multiplex PCR, while the TCRdb copy is restricted to in-frame clones and leaves out a portion. D and trimming were read from the DNA, whereas the V and J calls and clone size are those reported in that table. Altogether fewer than 200,000 clones are present, nearly 90% being singletons, with the ten largest covering roughly 21%.

The TCR sequence derives from a man between 60 and 75 years old with active or convalescent COVID-19. The chain has TRBV6-1 and TRBJ1-5, with D maybe TRBD1 (5 bases). The sequencing input was peripheral blood. The CDR3 nucleotides read TGTGCCAGCAGTGACCTCGGACACCAAAATCAGCCCCAGCATTTT. Its protein is CASSDLGHQNQPQHF.